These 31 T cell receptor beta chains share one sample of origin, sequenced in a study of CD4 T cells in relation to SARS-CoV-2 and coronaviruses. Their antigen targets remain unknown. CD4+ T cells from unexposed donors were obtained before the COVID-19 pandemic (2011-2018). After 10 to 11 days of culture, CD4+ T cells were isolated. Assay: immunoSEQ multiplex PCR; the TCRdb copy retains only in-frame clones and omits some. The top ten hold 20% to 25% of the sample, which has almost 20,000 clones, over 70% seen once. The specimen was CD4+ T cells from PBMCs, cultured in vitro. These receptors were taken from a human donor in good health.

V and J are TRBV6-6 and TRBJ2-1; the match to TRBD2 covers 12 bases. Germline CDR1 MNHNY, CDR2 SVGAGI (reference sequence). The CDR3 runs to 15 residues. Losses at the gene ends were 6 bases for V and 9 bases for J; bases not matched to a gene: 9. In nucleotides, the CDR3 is TGTGCCAGCAGAGGGGGGACTAGCGGGTGGAGTGAGCAGTTCTTC. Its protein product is CASRGGTSGWSEQFF.

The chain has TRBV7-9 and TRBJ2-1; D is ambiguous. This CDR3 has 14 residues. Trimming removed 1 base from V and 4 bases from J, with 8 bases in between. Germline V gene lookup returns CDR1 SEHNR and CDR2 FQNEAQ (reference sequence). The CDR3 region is CASSLVIGYNEQFF. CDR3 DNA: TGTGCCAGCAGCTTAGTTATCGGATACAATGAGCAGTTCTTC.

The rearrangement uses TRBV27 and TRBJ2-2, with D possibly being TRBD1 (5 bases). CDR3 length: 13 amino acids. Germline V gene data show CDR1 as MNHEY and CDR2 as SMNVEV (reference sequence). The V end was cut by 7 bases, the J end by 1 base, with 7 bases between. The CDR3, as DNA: TGTGCCAGCAAAGGGGTGAACACCGGGGAGCTGTTTTTT. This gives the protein CASKGVNTGELFF.

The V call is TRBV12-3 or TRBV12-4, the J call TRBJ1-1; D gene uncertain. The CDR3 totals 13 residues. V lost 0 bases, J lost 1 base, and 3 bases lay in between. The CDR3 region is CASSLAGNTEAFF. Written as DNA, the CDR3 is TGTGCCAGCAGTTTAGCGGGGAACACTGAAGCTTTCTTT.

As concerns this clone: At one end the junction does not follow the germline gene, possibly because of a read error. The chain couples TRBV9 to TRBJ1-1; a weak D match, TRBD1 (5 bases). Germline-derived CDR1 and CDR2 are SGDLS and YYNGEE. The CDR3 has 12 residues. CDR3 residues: CASSVAGGRIIF. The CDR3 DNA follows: TGTGCCAGCAGCGTAGCTGGGGGACGGATAATATTT.

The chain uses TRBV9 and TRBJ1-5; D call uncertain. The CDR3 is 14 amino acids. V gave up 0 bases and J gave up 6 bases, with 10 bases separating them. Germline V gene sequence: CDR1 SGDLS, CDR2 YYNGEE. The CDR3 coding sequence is TGTGCCAGCAGCGTAGAGGGTGGCGGTCAGCCCCAGCATTTT. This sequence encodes CASSVEGGGQPQHF.

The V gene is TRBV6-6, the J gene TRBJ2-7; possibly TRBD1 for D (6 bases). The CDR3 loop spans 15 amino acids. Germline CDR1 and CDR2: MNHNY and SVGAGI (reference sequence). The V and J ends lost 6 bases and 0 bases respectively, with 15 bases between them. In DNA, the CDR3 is TGTGCCAGCAGGGCCGGACAGAGGAGCTCCTACGAGCAGTACTTC. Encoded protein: CASRAGQRSSYEQYF.

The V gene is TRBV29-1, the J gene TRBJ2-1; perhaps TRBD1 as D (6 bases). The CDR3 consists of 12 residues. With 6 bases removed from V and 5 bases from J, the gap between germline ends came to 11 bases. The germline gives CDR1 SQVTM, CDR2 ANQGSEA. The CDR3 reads CSVSDRNNEQFF. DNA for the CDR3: TGCAGCGTATCGGACAGAAACAATGAGCAGTTCTTC.

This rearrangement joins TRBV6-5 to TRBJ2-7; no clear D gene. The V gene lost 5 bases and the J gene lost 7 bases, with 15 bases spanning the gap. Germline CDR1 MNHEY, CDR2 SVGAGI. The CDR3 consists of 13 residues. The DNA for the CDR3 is TGTGCCAGCAGTCAACCTAGTGGTGGGGAGCAGTACTTC. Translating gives CASSQPSGGEQYF.

CDR3 sequence (DNA): TGCGCCAGCAGCTTGGGAGGCAGAGGGGGGCTAAGCACAGATACGCAGTATTTT. This translates into CASSLGGRGGLSTDTQYF. The rearrangement uses TRBV5-1 and TRBJ2-3; D may match TRBD1 or TRBD2 (6 bases each). Per the germline V gene, CDR1 is SGHRS and CDR2 is YFSETQ. This CDR3 region has 18 residues. Trimming took 0 bases from V and 0 from J, leaving 17 bases between them.

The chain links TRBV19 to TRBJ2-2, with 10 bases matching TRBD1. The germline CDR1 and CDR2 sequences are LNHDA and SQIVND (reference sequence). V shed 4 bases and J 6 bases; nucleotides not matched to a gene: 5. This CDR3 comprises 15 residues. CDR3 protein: CASSKGTGESGELFF. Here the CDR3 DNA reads TGTGCCAGTAGTAAGGGGACAGGGGAGTCCGGGGAGCTGTTTTTT. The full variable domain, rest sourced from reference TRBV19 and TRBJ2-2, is DGGITQSPKYLFRKEGQNVTLSCEQNLNHDAMYWYRQDPGQGLRLIYYSQIVNDFQKGDIAEGYSVSREKKESFPLTVTSAQKNPTAFYLCASSKGTGESGELFFGEGSRLTVL.

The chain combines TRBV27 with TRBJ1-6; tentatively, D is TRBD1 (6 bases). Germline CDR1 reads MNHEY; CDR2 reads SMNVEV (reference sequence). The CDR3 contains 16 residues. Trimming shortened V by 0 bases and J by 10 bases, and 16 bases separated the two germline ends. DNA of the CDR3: TGTGCCAGCAGTTTATCCCCTCTTGGACAGAACTCACCCCTCCACTTT. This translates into CASSLSPLGQNSPLHF.

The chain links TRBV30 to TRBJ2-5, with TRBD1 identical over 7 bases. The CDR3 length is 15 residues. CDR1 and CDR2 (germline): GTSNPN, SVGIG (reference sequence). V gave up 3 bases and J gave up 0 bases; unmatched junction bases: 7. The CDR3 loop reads CAWSRGDSYQETQYF. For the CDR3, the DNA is TGTGCCTGGAGCCGTGGGGACAGCTACCAAGAGACCCAGTACTTC.

As DNA, the CDR3 is TGTGCCAGCAGCAAGCGGACAGGCGGGTACGAGCAGTACTTC. Translating gives CASSKRTGGYEQYF. V and J are TRBV9 and TRBJ2-7; 7 bases match TRBD1. The CDR3 runs to 14 residues. From germline, CDR1 is SGDLS and CDR2 YYNGEE. J lost 4 bases, V lost 4 bases, and 8 bases had no gene match.

Here the CDR3 reads CASSDRGDEQFF. CDR3 nucleotides: TGTGCCAGTAGTGACAGGGGAGATGAGCAGTTCTTC. The rearrangement uses TRBV19 and TRBJ2-1; TRBD1 agrees at 8 bases. This CDR3 spans 12 amino acids. Per the germline V gene, CDR1 is LNHDA and CDR2 is SQIVND (reference sequence). V lost 5 bases, J lost 8 bases, and 2 bases stayed unmatched. Looking up the rest from reference TRBV19 and TRBJ2-1 gives the full variable domain: DGGITQSPKYLFRKEGQNVTLSCEQNLNHDAMYWYRQDPGQGLRLIYYSQIVNDFQKGDIAEGYSVSREKKESFPLTVTSAQKNPTAFYLCASSDRGDEQFFGPGTRLTVL.

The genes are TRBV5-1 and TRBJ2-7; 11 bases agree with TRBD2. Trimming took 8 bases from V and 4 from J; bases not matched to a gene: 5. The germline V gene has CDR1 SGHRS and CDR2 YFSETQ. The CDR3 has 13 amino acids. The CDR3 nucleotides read TGCGCCAGTGCACTAGCGGGAGATTACGAGCAGTACTTC. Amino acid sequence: CASALAGDYEQYF.

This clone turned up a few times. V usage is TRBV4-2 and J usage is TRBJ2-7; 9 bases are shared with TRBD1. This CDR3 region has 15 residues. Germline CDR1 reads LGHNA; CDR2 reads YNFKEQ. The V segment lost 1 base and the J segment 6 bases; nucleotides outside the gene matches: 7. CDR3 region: CASSQGARDRVEQYF. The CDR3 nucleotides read TGTGCCAGCAGCCAAGGGGCTAGGGACAGGGTCGAGCAGTACTTC.

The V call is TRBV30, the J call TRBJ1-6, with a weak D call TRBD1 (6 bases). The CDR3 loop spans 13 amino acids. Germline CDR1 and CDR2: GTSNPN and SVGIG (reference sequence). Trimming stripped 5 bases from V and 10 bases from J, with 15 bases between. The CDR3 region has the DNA TGTGCCTGGCACAGGGCCCCAGGATCACCCCTCCACTTT. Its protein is CAWHRAPGSPLHF.

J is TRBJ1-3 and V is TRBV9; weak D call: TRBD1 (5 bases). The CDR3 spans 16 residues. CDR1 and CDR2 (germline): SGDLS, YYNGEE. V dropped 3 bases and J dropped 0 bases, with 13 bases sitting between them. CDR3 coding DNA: TGTGCCAGCAGCGCTAGGGACTTCCTCTCTGGAAACACCATATATTTT. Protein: CASSARDFLSGNTIYF.

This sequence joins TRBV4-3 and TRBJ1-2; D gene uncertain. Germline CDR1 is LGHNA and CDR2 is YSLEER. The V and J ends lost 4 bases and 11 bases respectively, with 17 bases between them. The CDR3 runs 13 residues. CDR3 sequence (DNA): TGCGCCAGCAGCCCCCAGAGGGATGGATTTTACACCTTC. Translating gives CASSPQRDGFYTF.

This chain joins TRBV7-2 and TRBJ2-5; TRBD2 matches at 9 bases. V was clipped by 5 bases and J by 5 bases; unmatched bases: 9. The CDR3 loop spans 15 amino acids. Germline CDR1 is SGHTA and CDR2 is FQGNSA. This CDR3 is CASSIGGGAWETQYF. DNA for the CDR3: TGTGCCAGCAGCATTGGCGGGGGGGCCTGGGAGACCCAGTACTTC.

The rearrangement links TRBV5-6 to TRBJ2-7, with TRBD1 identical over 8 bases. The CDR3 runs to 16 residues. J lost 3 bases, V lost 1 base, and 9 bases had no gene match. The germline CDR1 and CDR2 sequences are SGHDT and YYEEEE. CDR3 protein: CASSLNQGARYYEQYF. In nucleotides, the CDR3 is TGTGCCAGCAGCTTGAACCAGGGGGCGCGTTACTACGAGCAGTACTTC.

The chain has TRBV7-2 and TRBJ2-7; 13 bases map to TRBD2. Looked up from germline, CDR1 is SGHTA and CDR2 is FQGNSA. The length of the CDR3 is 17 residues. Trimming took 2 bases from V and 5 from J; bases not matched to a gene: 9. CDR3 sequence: CASSLSTLAGGQHEQYF. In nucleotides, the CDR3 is TGTGCCAGCAGCTTATCAACACTAGCGGGGGGGCAACACGAGCAGTACTTC.

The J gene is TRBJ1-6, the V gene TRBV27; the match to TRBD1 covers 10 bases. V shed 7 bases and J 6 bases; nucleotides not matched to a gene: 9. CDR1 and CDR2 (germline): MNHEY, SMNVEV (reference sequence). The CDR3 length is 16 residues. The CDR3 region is CASTLRGQGSNSPLHF. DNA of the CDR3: TGTGCCAGCACCCTACGGGGACAGGGGTCTAATTCACCCCTCCACTTT.

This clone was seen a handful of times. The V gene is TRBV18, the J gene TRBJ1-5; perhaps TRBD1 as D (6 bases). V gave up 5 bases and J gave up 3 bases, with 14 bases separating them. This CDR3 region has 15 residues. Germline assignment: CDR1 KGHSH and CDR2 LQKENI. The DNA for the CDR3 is TGTGCCAGCTCATCCGGACAGTCCCCCAATCAGCCCCAGCATTTT. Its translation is CASSSGQSPNQPQHF.

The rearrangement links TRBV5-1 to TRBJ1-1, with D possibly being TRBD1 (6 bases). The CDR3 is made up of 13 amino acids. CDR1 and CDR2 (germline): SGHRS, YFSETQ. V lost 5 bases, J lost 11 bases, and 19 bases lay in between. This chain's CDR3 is CASSSQGRWDAFF. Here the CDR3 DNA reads TGCGCCAGCAGTTCACAGGGTAGATGGGATGCTTTCTTT.

This chain's CDR3 is CASSYKGEDTEAFF. In nucleotides, the CDR3 is TGTGCCAGCAGTTACAAGGGAGAGGACACTGAAGCTTTCTTT. The V call is TRBV6-5, the J call TRBJ1-1; unclear D gene. The CDR3 length is 14 residues. CDR1 and CDR2 from the germline V gene are MNHEY and SVGAGI. V lost 2 bases and J 3 bases, leaving 10 bases between the germline ends.

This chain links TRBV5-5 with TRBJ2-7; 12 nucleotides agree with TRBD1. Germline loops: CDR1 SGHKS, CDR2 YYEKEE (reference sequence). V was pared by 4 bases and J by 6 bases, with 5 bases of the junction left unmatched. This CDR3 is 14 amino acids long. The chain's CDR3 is CASSPGTGGREQYF. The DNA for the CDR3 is TGTGCCAGCAGCCCCGGGACAGGGGGCCGCGAGCAGTACTTC.

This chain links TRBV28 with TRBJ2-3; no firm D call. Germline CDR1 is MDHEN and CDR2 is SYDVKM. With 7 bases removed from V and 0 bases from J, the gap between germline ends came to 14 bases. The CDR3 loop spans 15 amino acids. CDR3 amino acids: CASTPRSPSTDTQYF. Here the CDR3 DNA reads TGTGCCAGCACCCCTCGGAGCCCGAGCACAGATACGCAGTATTTT.

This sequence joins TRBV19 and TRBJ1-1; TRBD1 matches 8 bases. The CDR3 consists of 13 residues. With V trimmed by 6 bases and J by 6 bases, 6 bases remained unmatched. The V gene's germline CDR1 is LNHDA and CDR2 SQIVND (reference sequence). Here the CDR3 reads CASRRQGQAEAFF. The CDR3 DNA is TGTGCCAGTAGGAGACAGGGGCAGGCTGAAGCTTTCTTT.

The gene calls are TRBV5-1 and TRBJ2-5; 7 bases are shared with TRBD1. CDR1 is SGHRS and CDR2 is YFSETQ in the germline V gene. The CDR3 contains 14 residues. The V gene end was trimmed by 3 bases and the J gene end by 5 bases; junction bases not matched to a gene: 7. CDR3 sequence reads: CASSWGTVEETQYF. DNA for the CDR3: TGCGCCAGCAGCTGGGGGACAGTCGAGGAGACCCAGTACTTC.